The next 27 T cell receptor beta chains were all read from a single sample in a study of identical twins. TCRdb reanalysed the 5' RACE reads using MiXCR and keeps one entry per CDR3 protein. Here the sample spans 1.5 million to 2 million distinct CDR3 sequences, about 32% being singletons. The material sequenced was cord blood. These TCRs come from a newborn girl in good health.

Written as DNA, the CDR3 is TGTGCCAGCAGCAAATTCAGGCCAAGCTCCTATAATTCACCCCTCCACTTT. The encoded protein is CASSKFRPSSYNSPLHF. The chain carries TRBV21-1 and TRBJ1-6. TRBV21-1 is reported as a pseudogene. The CDR3 has 17 residues.

The rearrangement joins TRBV11-2 to TRBJ2-7, with D perhaps TRBD2 (7 bases). From germline, CDR1 is SGHAT and CDR2 FQNNGV. The V gene lost 2 bases and the J gene lost 7 bases, with 18 bases spanning the gap. The CDR3 covers 15 residues. The CDR3 loop reads CASSLLGGPAFEQYF. For the CDR3, the DNA is TGTGCCAGCAGCTTACTCGGGGGGCCCGCGTTTGAGCAGTACTTC.

The chain employs TRBV20-1 and TRBJ2-7; D gene ambiguous. Germline assignment: CDR1 DFQATT and CDR2 SNEGSKA (reference sequence). V was clipped by 3 bases and J by 0 bases, with 9 bases between them. This CDR3 contains 13 residues. The CDR3 coding sequence is TGCAGTGCTAGGCCGGACCACTCCTACGAGCAGTACTTC. As protein: CSARPDHSYEQYF.

As for this clonotype: One end of the junction fails to match germline, which may point to a read error. The J gene is TRBJ1-5, the V gene TRBV6-2 or TRBV6-3; no reliable D call. Germline assignment: CDR1 MNHEY and CDR2 SVGEGT. CDR3 length equals 15 residues. The CDR3 reads CANSYAGGGNQPQHF. The CDR3 DNA reads as TGTGCCAACAGTTACGCAGGTGGAGGCAATCAGCCCCAGCATTTT.

The rearrangement links TRBV28 to TRBJ2-1; 9 bases fit TRBD1. This CDR3 comprises 15 residues. V shed 4 bases, J shed 5 bases, and the junction held 6 bases outside the gene matches. From germline, CDR1 is MDHEN and CDR2 SYDVKM. CDR3 sequence reads: CASSSGTGRNNEQFF. As DNA, the CDR3 is TGTGCCAGCAGTTCCGGGACAGGGAGGAACAATGAGCAGTTCTTC. Using reference TRBV28 and TRBJ2-1 for the parts outside the CDR3, the full variable domain is DVKVTQSSRYLVKRTGEKVFLECVQDMDHENMFWYRQDPGLGLRLIYFSYDVKMKEKGDIPEGYSVSREKKERFSLILESASTNQTSMYLCASSSGTGRNNEQFFGPGTRLTVL.

This clonotype was seen only a few times. The chain couples TRBV9 to TRBJ2-1; TRBD1 aligns across 8 bases. The CDR3 runs to 16 residues. Germline values: CDR1 SGDLS, CDR2 YYNGEE. V gave up 3 bases and J gave up 0 bases; unmatched junction bases: 5. The CDR3 DNA reads TGTGCCAGCAGCGATTTAACAGGGGGCTCCTACAATGAGCAGTTCTTC. Translated, it gives CASSDLTGGSYNEQFF.

The CDR3 DNA sequence: TGCGCCAGCAGCCACTTTTCTAGCGGGGTCGGAGGATTGGGGGAGCTGTTTTTT. This codes for CASSHFSSGVGGLGELFF. V and J are TRBV4-1 and TRBJ2-2; 9 positions agree with TRBD2. The germline V gene has CDR1 MGHRA and CDR2 YSYEKL. There are 18 residues in the CDR3. V gave up 3 bases and J gave up 8 bases; unmatched junction bases: 16.

This chain links TRBV18 with TRBJ2-7; tentatively, D is TRBD2 (6 bases). The DNA end lines up better with TRBJ2-5; the J call may be wrong. The germline gives CDR1 KGHSH, CDR2 LQKENI. This CDR3 is 14 amino acids long. CDR3 region: CASSPTQLAETQYF. As DNA, the CDR3 is TGTGCCAGCTCACCCACGCAGCTAGCGGAGACCCAGTACTTC.

The V and J genes are TRBV7-2 and TRBJ2-7; no clear D gene. The germline CDR1 and CDR2 sequences are SGHTA and FQGNSA. Trimming took 0 bases from V and 5 from J, leaving 8 bases between them. This CDR3 region has 13 residues. CDR3 nucleotides: TGTGCCAGCAGCTTAGCGGACGGAGACGAGCAGTACTTC. Protein: CASSLADGDEQYF.

The chain combines TRBV9 with TRBJ2-7; a weak D match, TRBD1 (6 bases). CDR3 size: 14 residues. The V and J ends lost 4 bases and 2 bases respectively, with 13 bases between them. Germline CDR1 reads SGDLS; CDR2 reads YYNGEE. In DNA, the CDR3 is TGTGCCAGCAGCTCCCAGGGACAACCCTACGAGCAGTACTTC. Translating it yields CASSSQGQPYEQYF.

This clonotype was seen only a few times. This chain links TRBV6-6 with TRBJ1-2; 7 positions agree with TRBD1. Trimming took 7 bases from V and 7 from J; bases not matched to a gene: 21. The CDR3 totals 17 residues. CDR1 is MNHNY, CDR2 SVGAGI, per germline (reference sequence). Here the CDR3 DNA reads TGTGCCAGCACCAGGGGGGACGGCCTTGGAGGGAGTCTTGGCTACACCTTC. Amino acids: CASTRGDGLGGSLGYTF.

In the case of this clonotype: A read error may produce the germline difference seen at one junction end. In DNA, the CDR3 is TGTGCCAGCAGCTTACGTCCCGGGACTAGCGGGGTGCTGTTTTTT. Residues: CASSLRPGTSGVLFF. The chain combines TRBV7-9 with TRBJ2-2; 13 positions match TRBD2. The germline gives CDR1 SEHNR, CDR2 FQNEAQ (reference sequence). The CDR3 runs 15 residues.

In regard to this clonotype: One end of the junction is discordant with germline, which a read error may explain. The V gene is TRBV25-1, the J gene TRBJ2-1; D is uncertain. Germline CDR1 is MGHDK and CDR2 is SYGVNS. The CDR3 runs to 13 residues. CDR3 sequence: CASIGRNYDEQFF. The CDR3 DNA reads TGTGCCAGCATAGGGCGGAACTACGATGAGCAGTTCTTC.

The CDR3 here is CASGMTSGFYNEQFF. DNA for the CDR3: TGTGCTAGTGGGATGACTAGCGGGTTTTACAATGAGCAGTTCTTC. V gene TRBV12-5 combines with J gene TRBJ2-1, with 10 bases aligning to TRBD2. Germline V gene data show CDR1 as LGHNT and CDR2 as FRNRAP. The CDR3 contains 15 residues. V lost 6 bases and J lost 4; bases outside the gene matches: 6.

In DNA, the CDR3 is TGTGCCAGCAGTTGGGGTAGCGGGGGGCAATCCTACAATGAGCAGTTCTTC. Its protein product is CASSWGSGGQSYNEQFF. V and J are TRBV27 and TRBJ2-1, with 10 bases lining up with TRBD2. V lost 4 bases and J lost 1; bases outside the gene matches: 7. The CDR3 totals 17 residues. The germline CDR1 and CDR2 sequences are MNHEY and SMNVEV (reference sequence).

This clonotype appeared a few times. The chain recombines TRBV7-2 with TRBJ2-1; 7 bases align to TRBD2. The CDR3 is 15 amino acids. From germline, CDR1 is SGHTA and CDR2 FQGNSA. Trimming removed 3 bases from V and 8 bases from J; junction bases left unmatched: 10. CDR3 sequence reads: CASSLSGRERHEQFF. The CDR3 DNA reads as TGTGCCAGCAGCTTGAGTGGGCGGGAGAGACATGAGCAGTTCTTC.

Only a few counts were recorded for this clonotype. The chain employs TRBV28 and TRBJ2-1; perhaps D is TRBD1 or TRBD2 (5 bases each). Germline V gene sequence: CDR1 MDHEN, CDR2 SYDVKM. V was trimmed by 2 bases and J by 4 bases, leaving 12 bases between them. The CDR3 contains 15 residues. CDR3 coding DNA: TGTGCCAGCAGTTTAGGGGGTATCGGGTACAATGAGCAGTTCTTC. Translation: CASSLGGIGYNEQFF. Based on the CDR3 plus reference TRBV28 and TRBJ2-1, the full variable domain is DVKVTQSSRYLVKRTGEKVFLECVQDMDHENMFWYRQDPGLGLRLIYFSYDVKMKEKGDIPEGYSVSREKKERFSLILESASTNQTSMYLCASSLGGIGYNEQFFGPGTRLTVL.

The chain couples TRBV4-2 to TRBJ2-3, with D possibly being TRBD2 (6 bases). In germline, CDR1 is LGHNA, CDR2 YNFKEQ. Trimming took 0 bases from V and 9 from J, leaving 13 bases between them. The CDR3 loop spans 14 amino acids. The CDR3 protein is CASSQDLGGDTQYF. Here the CDR3 DNA reads TGTGCCAGCAGCCAAGATCTCGGGGGAGACACGCAGTATTTT.

The rearrangement links TRBV20-1 to TRBJ2-5, with D possibly matching TRBD2 (6 bases). CDR1 and CDR2 (germline): DFQATT, SNEGSKA (reference sequence). V lost 6 bases, J lost 0 bases, and 14 bases lay in between. The length of the CDR3 is 14 residues. The CDR3 DNA follows: TGCAGTGCCAGGAGGGCCACATACCAAGAGACCCAGTACTTC. The encoded protein is CSARRATYQETQYF.

This clonotype was counted only a few times. V gene TRBV5-4 combines with J gene TRBJ2-3; TRBD2 matches 9 bases. The CDR3 loop spans 16 amino acids. Trimming cost V 4 bases and J 2 bases; bases outside gene matches: 8. Germline CDR1 and CDR2: SGHNT and YYREEE (reference sequence). CDR3 nucleotides: TGTGCCAGCAGCCAATTAGCGGGGGTGCTCACAGATACGCAGTATTTT. Its protein product is CASSQLAGVLTDTQYF.

In DNA form, the CDR3 reads TGTGCCAGCAGTCACCCGGACAGGGCTAACTATGGCTACACCTTC. It translates to CASSHPDRANYGYTF. This chain links TRBV6-1 with TRBJ1-2; 8 nucleotides match TRBD1. After removal of 5 bases from V and 0 bases from J, the junction contained 5 bases not matched to a gene. The germline V gene encodes CDR1 MNHNS and CDR2 SASEGT. This CDR3 contains 15 residues.

A few counts support this clonotype. The CDR3 nucleotides read TGTGCCAGCTCACCACCGATGACTGGGAATGAGCAGTTCTTC. Translation: CASSPPMTGNEQFF. The chain is built from TRBV18 and TRBJ2-1, with D unresolved. V was pared by 0 bases and J by 7 bases, with 10 bases between. Looked up from germline, CDR1 is KGHSH and CDR2 is LQKENI. This CDR3 is built from 14 residues.

The V and J genes are TRBV2 and TRBJ2-1; 8 bases fit TRBD1. Per germline, CDR1 SNHLY and CDR2 FYNNEI. The CDR3 consists of 14 residues. J was trimmed by 5 bases and V by 6 bases; bases with no gene match: 6. Here the CDR3 reads CASSLDRADNEQFF. CDR3 DNA: TGTGCCAGCAGCCTGGACAGGGCGGACAATGAGCAGTTCTTC.

The rearrangement uses TRBV7-9 and TRBJ1-2; TRBD1 agrees at 11 bases. Trimming removed 6 bases from V and 3 bases from J; junction bases left unmatched: 15. The germline V gene encodes CDR1 SEHNR and CDR2 FQNEAQ (reference sequence). The CDR3 contains 18 residues. CDR3 sequence reads: CASSLPGQGGPADYGYTF. The CDR3 coding sequence is TGTGCCAGCAGTCTACCGGGACAGGGGGGCCCAGCTGACTATGGCTACACCTTC.

This clonotype was seen more than once but under ten times. The CDR3, as DNA: TGTGCCAGCAGTCATGGGACTAGAGGGGCCGGGGAGCTGTTTTTT. This encodes CASSHGTRGAGELFF. This sequence joins TRBV3-1 and TRBJ2-2; TRBD2 matches at 8 bases. The V gene's germline CDR1 is LGHDT and CDR2 YNNKEL (reference sequence). The CDR3 consists of 15 residues. J lost 6 bases, V lost 6 bases, and 9 bases had no gene match.

In this sample, this clonotype turned up a few times. The genes are TRBV10-3 and TRBJ2-7; the D is unclear. The V gene's germline CDR1 is ENHRY and CDR2 SYGVKD. Trimming removed 8 bases from V and 0 bases from J, with 8 bases in between. CDR3 size: 12 residues. This CDR3 is CAIPRSSYEQYF. CDR3 coding DNA: TGTGCCATCCCCAGATCCTCCTACGAGCAGTACTTC.

The chain recombines TRBV12-3 or TRBV12-4 with TRBJ2-5, with 14 bases identical to TRBD2. Trimming at V came to 5 bases and at J to 5 bases, leaving 19 bases not matched to a gene. The CDR3 extends over 20 amino acids. The DNA for the CDR3 is TGTGCCAGCAGTCCTCCGGACAGGGGAGGACTAGCGGGAGGAATGGAGACCCAGTACTTC. It codes for CASSPPDRGGLAGGMETQYF.